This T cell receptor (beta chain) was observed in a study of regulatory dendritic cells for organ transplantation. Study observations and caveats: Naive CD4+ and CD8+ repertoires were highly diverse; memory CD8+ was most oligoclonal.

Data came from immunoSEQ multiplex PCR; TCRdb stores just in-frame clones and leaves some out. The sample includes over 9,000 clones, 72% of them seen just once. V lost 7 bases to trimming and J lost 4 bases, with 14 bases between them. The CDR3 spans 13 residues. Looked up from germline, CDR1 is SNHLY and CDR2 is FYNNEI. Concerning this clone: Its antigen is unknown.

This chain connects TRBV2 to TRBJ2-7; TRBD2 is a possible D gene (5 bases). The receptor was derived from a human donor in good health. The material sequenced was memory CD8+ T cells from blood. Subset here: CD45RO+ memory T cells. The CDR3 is CASKGARKYEQYF. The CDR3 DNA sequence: TGTGCCAGCAAGGGAGCTCGCAAATACGAGCAGTACTTC.